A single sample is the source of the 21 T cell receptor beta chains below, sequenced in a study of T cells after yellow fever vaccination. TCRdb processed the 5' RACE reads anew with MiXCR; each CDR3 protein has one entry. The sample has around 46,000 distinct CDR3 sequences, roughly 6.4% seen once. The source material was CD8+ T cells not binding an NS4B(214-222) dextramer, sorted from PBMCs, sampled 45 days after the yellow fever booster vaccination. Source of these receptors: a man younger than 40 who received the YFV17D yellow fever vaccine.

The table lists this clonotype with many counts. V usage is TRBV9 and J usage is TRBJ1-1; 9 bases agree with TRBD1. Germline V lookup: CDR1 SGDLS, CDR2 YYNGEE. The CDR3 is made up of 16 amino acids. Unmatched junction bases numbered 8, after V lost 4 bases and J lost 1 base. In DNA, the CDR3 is TGTGCCAGCAGCCCGGGAGGGACAGGGCCGAACACTGAAGCTTTCTTT. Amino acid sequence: CASSPGGTGPNTEAFF.

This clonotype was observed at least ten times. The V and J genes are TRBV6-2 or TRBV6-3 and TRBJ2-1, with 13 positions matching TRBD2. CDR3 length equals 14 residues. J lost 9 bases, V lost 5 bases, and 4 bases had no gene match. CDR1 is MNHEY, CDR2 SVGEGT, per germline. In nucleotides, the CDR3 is TGTGCCAGCAGTCTGACTAGCGGGAGGACTGAGCAGTTCTTC. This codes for CASSLTSGRTEQFF.

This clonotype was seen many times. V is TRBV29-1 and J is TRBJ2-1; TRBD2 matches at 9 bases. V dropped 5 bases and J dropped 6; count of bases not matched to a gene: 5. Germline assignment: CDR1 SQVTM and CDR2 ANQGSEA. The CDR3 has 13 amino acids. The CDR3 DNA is TGCAGCGTTATGCTAGCGGGATTCAATGAGCAGTTCTTC. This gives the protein CSVMLAGFNEQFF.

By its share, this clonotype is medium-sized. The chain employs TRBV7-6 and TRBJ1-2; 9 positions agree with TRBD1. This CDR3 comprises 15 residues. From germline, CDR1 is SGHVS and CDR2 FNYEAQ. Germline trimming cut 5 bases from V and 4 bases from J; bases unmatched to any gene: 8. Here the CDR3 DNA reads TGTGCCAGCAGCCCCATCGGACAGGGGAGCTATGGCTACACCTTC. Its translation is CASSPIGQGSYGYTF.

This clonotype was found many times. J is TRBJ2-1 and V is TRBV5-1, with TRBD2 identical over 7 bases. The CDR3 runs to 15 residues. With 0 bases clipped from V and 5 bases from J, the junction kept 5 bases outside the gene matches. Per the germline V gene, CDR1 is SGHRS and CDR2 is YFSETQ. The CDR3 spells CASSLALARDNEQFF. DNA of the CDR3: TGCGCCAGCAGCTTGGCACTAGCGAGAGACAATGAGCAGTTCTTC.

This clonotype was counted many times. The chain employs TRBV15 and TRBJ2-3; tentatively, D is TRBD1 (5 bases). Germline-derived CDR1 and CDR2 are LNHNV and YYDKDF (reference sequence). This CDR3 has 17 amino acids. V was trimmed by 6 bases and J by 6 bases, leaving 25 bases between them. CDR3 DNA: TGTGCCACCAGAATCACCCGAGCAGGGCCCTTCGGGGATACGCAGTATTTT. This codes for CATRITRAGPFGDTQYF.

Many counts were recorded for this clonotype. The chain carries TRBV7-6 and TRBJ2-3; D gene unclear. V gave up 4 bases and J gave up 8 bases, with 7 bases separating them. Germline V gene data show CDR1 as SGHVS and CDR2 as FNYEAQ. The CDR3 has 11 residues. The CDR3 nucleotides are TGTGCCAGCAGCTCGACCGGTACGCAGTATTTT. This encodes CASSSTGTQYF.

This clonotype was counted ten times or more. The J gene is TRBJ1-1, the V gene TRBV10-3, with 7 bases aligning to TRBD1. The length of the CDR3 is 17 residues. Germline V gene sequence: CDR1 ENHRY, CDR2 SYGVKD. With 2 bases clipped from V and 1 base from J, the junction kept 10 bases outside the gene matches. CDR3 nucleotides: TGTGCCATCAGTGAGGGGCTCGAGGGGGCGGGGAACACTGAAGCTTTCTTT. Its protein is CAISEGLEGAGNTEAFF.

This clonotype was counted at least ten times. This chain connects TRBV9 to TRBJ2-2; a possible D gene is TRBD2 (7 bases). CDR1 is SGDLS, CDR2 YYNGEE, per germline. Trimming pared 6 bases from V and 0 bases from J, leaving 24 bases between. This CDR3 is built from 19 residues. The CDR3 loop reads CASTYRPREGVSNTGELFF. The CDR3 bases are TGTGCCAGCACATATAGGCCTAGGGAGGGGGTCTCGAACACCGGGGAGCTGTTTTTT.

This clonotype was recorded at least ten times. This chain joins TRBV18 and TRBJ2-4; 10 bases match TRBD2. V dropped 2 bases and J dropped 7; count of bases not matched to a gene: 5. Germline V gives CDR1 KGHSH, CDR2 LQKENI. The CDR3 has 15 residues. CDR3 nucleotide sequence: TGTGCCAGCTCACCAGGGACTAGCGTGGGGAACATTCAGTACTTC. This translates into CASSPGTSVGNIQYF.

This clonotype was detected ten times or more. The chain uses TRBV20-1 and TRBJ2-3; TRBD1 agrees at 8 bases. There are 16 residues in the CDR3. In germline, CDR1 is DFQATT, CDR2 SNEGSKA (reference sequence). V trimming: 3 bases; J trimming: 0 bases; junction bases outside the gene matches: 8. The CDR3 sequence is CSASGPGQASTDTQYF. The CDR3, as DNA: TGCAGTGCTAGCGGCCCGGGACAGGCTAGCACAGATACGCAGTATTTT.

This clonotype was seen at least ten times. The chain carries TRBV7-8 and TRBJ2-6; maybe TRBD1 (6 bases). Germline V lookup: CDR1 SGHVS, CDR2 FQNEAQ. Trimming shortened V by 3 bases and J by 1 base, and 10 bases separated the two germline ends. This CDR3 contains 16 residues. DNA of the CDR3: TGTGCCAGCAGCTTCTTAGGACAGTCTGGGGCCAACGTCCTGACTTTC. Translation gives CASSFLGQSGANVLTF.

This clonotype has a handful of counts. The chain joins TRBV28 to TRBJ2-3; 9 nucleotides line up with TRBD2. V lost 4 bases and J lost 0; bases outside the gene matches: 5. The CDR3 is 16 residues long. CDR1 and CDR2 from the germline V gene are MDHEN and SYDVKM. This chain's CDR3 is CASSSRTSDSTDTQYF. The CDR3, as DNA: TGTGCCAGCAGTTCAAGGACTAGCGATAGCACAGATACGCAGTATTTT. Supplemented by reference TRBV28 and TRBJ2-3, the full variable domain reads DVKVTQSSRYLVKRTGEKVFLECVQDMDHENMFWYRQDPGLGLRLIYFSYDVKMKEKGDIPEGYSVSREKKERFSLILESASTNQTSMYLCASSSRTSDSTDTQYFGPGTRLTVL.

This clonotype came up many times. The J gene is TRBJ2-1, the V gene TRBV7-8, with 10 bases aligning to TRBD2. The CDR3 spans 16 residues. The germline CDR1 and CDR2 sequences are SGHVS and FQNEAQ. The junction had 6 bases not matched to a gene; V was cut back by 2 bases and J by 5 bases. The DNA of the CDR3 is TGTGCCAGCAGCTTATCCCCTAGCGGGAGCGACAATGAGCAGTTCTTC. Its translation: CASSLSPSGSDNEQFF.

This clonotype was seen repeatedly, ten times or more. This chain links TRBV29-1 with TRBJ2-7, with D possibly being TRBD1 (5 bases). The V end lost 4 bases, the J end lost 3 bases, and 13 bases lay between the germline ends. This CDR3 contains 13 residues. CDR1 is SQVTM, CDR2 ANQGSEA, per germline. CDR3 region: CSVVRVDSYEQYF. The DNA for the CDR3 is TGCAGCGTTGTAAGGGTCGACAGCTACGAGCAGTACTTC.

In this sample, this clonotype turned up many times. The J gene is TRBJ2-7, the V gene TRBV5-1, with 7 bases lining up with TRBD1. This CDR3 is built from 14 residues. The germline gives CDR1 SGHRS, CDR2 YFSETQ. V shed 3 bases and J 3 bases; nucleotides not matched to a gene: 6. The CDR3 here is CASSSGQSGYEQYF. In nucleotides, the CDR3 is TGCGCCAGCAGCTCGGGACAGTCGGGCTACGAGCAGTACTTC.

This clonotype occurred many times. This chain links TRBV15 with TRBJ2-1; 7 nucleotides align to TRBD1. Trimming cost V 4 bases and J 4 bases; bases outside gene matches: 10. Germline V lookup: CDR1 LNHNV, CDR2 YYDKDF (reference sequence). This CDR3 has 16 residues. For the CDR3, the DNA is TGTGCCACCAGCACCGGACAGGTGGGGGTTTACAATGAGCAGTTCTTC. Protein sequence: CATSTGQVGVYNEQFF.

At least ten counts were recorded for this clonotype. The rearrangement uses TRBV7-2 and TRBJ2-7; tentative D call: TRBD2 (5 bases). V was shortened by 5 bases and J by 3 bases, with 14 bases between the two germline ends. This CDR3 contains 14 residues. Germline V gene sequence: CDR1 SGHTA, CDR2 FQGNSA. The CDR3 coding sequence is TGTGCCAGCAGCCCCTACGGGGTCGGCTACGAGCAGTACTTC. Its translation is CASSPYGVGYEQYF. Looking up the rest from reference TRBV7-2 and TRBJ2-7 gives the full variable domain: GAGVSQSPSNKVTEKGKDVELRCDPISGHTALYWYRQSLGQGLEFLIYFQGNSAPDKSGLPSDRFSAERTGGSVSTLTIQRTQQEDSAVYLCASSPYGVGYEQYFGPGTRLTVT.

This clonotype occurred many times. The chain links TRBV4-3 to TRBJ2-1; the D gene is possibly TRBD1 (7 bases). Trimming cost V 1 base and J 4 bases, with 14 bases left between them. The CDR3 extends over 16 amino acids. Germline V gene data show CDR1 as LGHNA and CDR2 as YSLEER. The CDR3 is CASSQGEDRTYNEQFF. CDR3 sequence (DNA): TGCGCCAGCAGCCAAGGGGAGGACAGGACTTACAATGAGCAGTTCTTC.

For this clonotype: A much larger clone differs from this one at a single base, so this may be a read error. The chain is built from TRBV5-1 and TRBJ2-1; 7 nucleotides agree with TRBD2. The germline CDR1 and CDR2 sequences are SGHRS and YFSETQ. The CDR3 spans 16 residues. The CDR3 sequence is CANSLIGASGYNEQFF. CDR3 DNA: TGCGCCAACAGCTTGATCGGGGCTAGCGGATACAATGAGCAGTTCTTC. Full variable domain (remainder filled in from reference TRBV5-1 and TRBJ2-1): KAGVTQTPRYLIKTRGQQVTLSCSPISGHRSVSWYQQTPGQGLQFLFEYFSETQRNKGNFPGRFSGRQFSNSRSEMNVSTLELGDSALYLCANSLIGASGYNEQFFGPGTRLTVL.

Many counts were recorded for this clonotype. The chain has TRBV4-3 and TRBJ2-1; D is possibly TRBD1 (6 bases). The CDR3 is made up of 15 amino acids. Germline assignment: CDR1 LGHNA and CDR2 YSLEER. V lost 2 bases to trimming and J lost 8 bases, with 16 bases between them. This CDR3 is CASSQFLQGRDEQFF. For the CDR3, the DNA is TGCGCCAGCAGCCAATTTTTACAGGGTCGCGATGAGCAGTTCTTC.